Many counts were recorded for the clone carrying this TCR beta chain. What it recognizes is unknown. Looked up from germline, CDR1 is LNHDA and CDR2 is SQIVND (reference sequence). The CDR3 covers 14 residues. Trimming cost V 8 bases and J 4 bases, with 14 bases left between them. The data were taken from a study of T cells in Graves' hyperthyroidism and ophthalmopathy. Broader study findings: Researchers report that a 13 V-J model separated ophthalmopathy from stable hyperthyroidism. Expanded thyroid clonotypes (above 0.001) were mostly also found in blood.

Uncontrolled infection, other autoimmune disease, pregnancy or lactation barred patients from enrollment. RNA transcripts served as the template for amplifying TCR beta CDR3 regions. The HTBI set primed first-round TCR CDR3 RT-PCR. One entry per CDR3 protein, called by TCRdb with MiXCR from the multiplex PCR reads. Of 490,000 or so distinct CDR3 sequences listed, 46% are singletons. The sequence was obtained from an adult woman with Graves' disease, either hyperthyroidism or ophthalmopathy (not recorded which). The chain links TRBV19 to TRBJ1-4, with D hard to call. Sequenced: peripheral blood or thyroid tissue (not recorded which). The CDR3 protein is CASGNYRFNEKLFF. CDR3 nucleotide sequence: TGTGCCAGTGGCAATTACAGATTTAATGAAAAACTGTTTTTT.